Following are 26 T cell receptor beta chains from one sample sequenced in a study of T cells in Graves' hyperthyroidism and ophthalmopathy (dated by TCRdb to about 2019). Libraries were prepared through multiplex PCR. The sample was run on an Illumina HiSeq 2000. The TCR beta CDR3 regions were amplified from RNA transcripts. A first-round RT-PCR of the TCR CDR3 used the HTBI primer set with the Qiagen OneStep RT-PCR kit. In TCRdb, the public reads were trimmed at Q25 with fastp and aligned with MiXCR, with productive beta chains retained. CDR3 protein duplicates are merged, each entry listing the most common genes and DNA. The sample has about 210,000 distinct CDR3 sequences on record, approximately 20% of them singletons. The ten largest make up over 35% of the sample. The sequenced sample was blood. The receptors were gathered from a man aged 40-50 years with Graves' hyperthyroidism.

This clonotype was counted a few times. The gene calls are TRBV25-1 and TRBJ2-7; TRBD1 agrees at 8 bases. V shed 2 bases and J 0 bases; nucleotides not matched to a gene: 6. CDR1 and CDR2 from the germline V gene are MGHDK and SYGVNS. The CDR3 is 16 amino acids. The CDR3 DNA sequence: TGTGCCAGCAGTGAACCCACAGGGGGTACCTCCTACGAGCAGTACTTC. It specifies CASSEPTGGTSYEQYF.

This clonotype was detected many times. The V and J genes are TRBV7-9 and TRBJ2-1, with a weak D call TRBD1 (6 bases). V shed 2 bases and J shed 1 base, with 15 bases lying between them. Germline-derived CDR1 and CDR2 are SEHNR and FQNEAQ (reference sequence). The CDR3 is 17 amino acids. The CDR3 region has the DNA TGTGCCAGCAGCTTACTGGGGGCAGCATCTTCCTACAATGAGCAGTTCTTC. This encodes CASSLLGAASSYNEQFF. Combining the CDR3 with reference TRBV7-9 and TRBJ2-1 gives the whole variable domain DTGVSQNPRHKITKRGQNVTFRCDPISEHNRLYWYRQTLGQGPEFLTYFQNEAQLEKSRLLSDRFSAERPKGSFSTLEIQRTEQGDSAMYLCASSLLGAASSYNEQFFGPGTRLTVL.

As for this clonotype: Just one base apart from a much larger clone, this may be a read error. The chain carries TRBV7-6 and TRBJ1-3; D ambiguous. From germline, CDR1 is SGHVS and CDR2 FNYEAQ. The CDR3 runs to 16 residues. Here the CDR3 DNA reads TGTGCCAGCAGCTTTAGTATGAGGGCCTCTGGAAACACCACATATTTT. Translating gives CASSFSMRASGNTTYF.

This clonotype came up many times. The chain uses TRBV19 and TRBJ2-2, with D possibly matching TRBD1 (5 bases). Trimming took off 4 bases at V and 6 bases at J, with 9 bases between the two ends. The CDR3 is 13 amino acids. CDR1 is LNHDA, CDR2 SQIVND, per germline (reference sequence). The CDR3 loop is CASSTTGAGELFF. CDR3 coding DNA: TGTGCCAGTAGTACAACAGGTGCCGGGGAGCTGTTTTTT.

The J gene is TRBJ1-1, the V gene TRBV28; D unresolved. V lost 8 bases to trimming and J lost 0 bases, with 10 bases between them. CDR3 length: 13 residues. CDR1 is MDHEN, CDR2 SYDVKM, per germline. CDR3 coding DNA: TGTGCCAGCTACGGCGACTTGAACACTGAAGCTTTCTTT. Amino acids: CASYGDLNTEAFF.

This clonotype was seen repeatedly, ten times or more. The chain employs TRBV5-1 and TRBJ1-5, with TRBD1 matching 9 bases. V dropped 4 bases and J dropped 3; count of bases not matched to a gene: 5. CDR1 and CDR2 (germline): SGHRS, YFSETQ. CDR3 size: 15 residues. Written as DNA, the CDR3 is TGCGCCAGCAGCCCGGGGGACAGGGACAATCAGCCCCAGCATTTT. It yields the protein CASSPGDRDNQPQHF.

At least ten counts were recorded for this clonotype. The chain couples TRBV6-1 to TRBJ2-3; TRBD1 or TRBD2 may be the D gene (5 bases each). The length of the CDR3 is 16 residues. Germline V CDR1 and CDR2: MNHNS, SASEGT. V shed 6 bases and J shed 5 bases, with 21 bases lying between them. The CDR3 DNA reads as TGTGCCAGCAGGCCAGGGACGGCCTCCAAGGGAGATACGCAGTATTTT. Its translation is CASRPGTASKGDTQYF.

This sequence joins TRBV6-9 and TRBJ2-2; no reliable D call. Trimming took 4 bases from V and 3 from J, leaving 24 bases between them. CDR1 is MNHGY and CDR2 is SVAAGI in the germline V gene. The CDR3 sequence is 19 residues long. For the CDR3, the DNA is TGTGCCAGCAGTTTTACCGGGCCCCGAGGCAAGAACTACACCGGGGAGCTGTTTTTT. This codes for CASSFTGPRGKNYTGELFF.

This clonotype has a count of ten or more. This chain joins TRBV2 and TRBJ1-1, with TRBD1 matching 8 bases. The CDR3 sequence is 15 residues long. With V trimmed by 6 bases and J by 0 bases, 6 bases remained unmatched. Germline lookup yields CDR1 SNHLY and CDR2 FYNNEI. As DNA, the CDR3 is TGTGCCAGCAGCAGGGGGCGGGGTGTGAACACTGAAGCTTTCTTT. It encodes CASSRGRGVNTEAFF.

As for this clonotype: This may arise from a read error, as a much more abundant clone is one base away. The rearrangement links TRBV6-2 or TRBV6-3 to TRBJ2-7; D is undetermined. This CDR3 is 11 amino acids long. CDR1 and CDR2 (germline): MNHEY, SVGEGT. Trimming stripped 10 bases from V and 6 bases from J, with 13 bases between. The DNA for the CDR3 is TGTGCCACCTCGGAAAACTGCGAGCAGTACTTC. The encoded protein is CATSENCEQYF.

In this sample, this clonotype turned up many times. The chain uses TRBV7-2 and TRBJ2-7; 9 nucleotides align to TRBD1. CDR1 is SGHTA and CDR2 is FQGNSA in the germline V gene. The V segment lost 5 bases and the J segment 2 bases; nucleotides outside the gene matches: 7. The CDR3 has 15 amino acids. This CDR3 reads CASSRDRGRTYEQYF. For the CDR3, the DNA is TGTGCCAGCAGCCGCGACAGGGGGAGAACCTACGAGCAGTACTTC.

This clonotype showed up many times. V usage is TRBV7-9 and J usage is TRBJ1-1; D not resolved. Per germline, CDR1 SEHNR and CDR2 FQNEAQ (reference sequence). The CDR3 covers 13 residues. V lost 5 bases to trimming and J lost 4 bases, with 11 bases between them. Written as DNA, the CDR3 is TGTGCCAGCAGCCGTCGGGAAGGCACTGAAGCTTTCTTT. Its translation is CASSRREGTEAFF.

The table lists this clonotype with many counts. This chain links TRBV12-3 or TRBV12-4 with TRBJ1-2; the match to TRBD1 covers 7 bases. CDR3 length: 14 amino acids. The ends lost 1 base at V and 8 bases at J; junction bases unmatched: 7. The CDR3 region has the DNA TGTGCCAGCAGTTTAGGTTCCAGGGGGGAAGGCTACACCTTC. This gives the protein CASSLGSRGEGYTF.

There are a few counts of this clonotype. For the CDR3, the DNA is TGTGCCAGCAGCCGGACAGGGGGCTTCTCACCCCTCCACTTT. This encodes CASSRTGGFSPLHF. The chain is built from TRBV7-9 and TRBJ1-6; 11 nucleotides align to TRBD1. Per the germline V gene, CDR1 is SEHNR and CDR2 is FQNEAQ (reference sequence). Trimming took 5 bases from V and 10 from J; bases not matched to a gene: 4. The CDR3 length is 14 residues.

Many counts were recorded for this clonotype. V gene TRBV6-2 or TRBV6-3 combines with J gene TRBJ1-1, with a possible D match to TRBD1 (6 bases). V shed 5 bases and J shed 0 bases, with 16 bases lying between them. The CDR3 is 16 amino acids. Germline V gene sequence: CDR1 MNHEY, CDR2 SVGEGT. The CDR3, as DNA: TGTGCCAGCAGTCCGGGCAGCAGGGGACTGAACACTGAAGCTTTCTTT. As protein: CASSPGSRGLNTEAFF.

Details on this clonotype: A much bigger clone sits one base away, suggesting this may be a read error. V and J are TRBV7-9 and TRBJ2-1; 8 bases agree with TRBD2. Germline CDR1 and CDR2: SEHNR and FQNEAQ (reference sequence). This CDR3 contains 13 residues. CDR3 nucleotides: TGTGCCAGCAGCACGGGACTAGACAATGAGCAGTGCTTC. The encoded protein is CASSTGLDNEQCF.

The genes are TRBV10-2 and TRBJ2-7; D call uncertain. Germline values: CDR1 WSHSY, CDR2 SAAADI. Trimming took 8 bases from V and 2 from J, leaving 10 bases between them. The CDR3 covers 12 residues. CDR3 DNA: TGCGCCAGCGAAGCCAGTACCTACGAGCAGTACTTC. It is translated as CASEASTYEQYF.

V usage is TRBV20-1 and J usage is TRBJ2-5; D possibly corresponds to TRBD2 (6 bases). Between the trimmed V and J ends, which lost 0 bases and 4 bases, there was a span of 12 bases. The CDR3 runs 14 residues. Germline V gives CDR1 DFQATT, CDR2 SNEGSKA (reference sequence). The CDR3 bases are TGCAGTGCTAGAGATCTGCGGGGAGGAGAGACCCAGTACTTC. This gives the protein CSARDLRGGETQYF.

At least ten counts were recorded for this clonotype. The genes are TRBV20-1 and TRBJ2-7, with TRBD2 identical over 12 bases. Germline lookup yields CDR1 DFQATT and CDR2 SNEGSKA (reference sequence). Trimming took 5 bases from V and 1 from J; bases not matched to a gene: 6. The CDR3 covers 15 residues. The chain's CDR3 is CSASGLAGFSYEQYF. The CDR3 nucleotides read TGCAGTGCTTCCGGACTAGCGGGGTTTTCCTACGAGCAGTACTTC.

There are many counts of this clonotype. V and J are TRBV6-2 or TRBV6-3 and TRBJ1-1; D perhaps matches TRBD1 (5 bases). This CDR3 has 13 amino acids. The ends were cut back, 8 bases at V and 1 base at J, with 11 bases in the middle. Germline loops: CDR1 MNHEY, CDR2 SVGEGT. CDR3 in amino acids: CASPRQGNTEAFF. In DNA form, the CDR3 reads TGTGCCAGCCCTCGCCAGGGGAACACTGAAGCTTTCTTT.

Many counts were recorded for this clonotype. V gene TRBV18 combines with J gene TRBJ1-1; the match to TRBD1 covers 8 bases. V trimming: 3 bases; J trimming: 5 bases; junction bases outside the gene matches: 5. Germline V gives CDR1 KGHSH, CDR2 LQKENI. This CDR3 is built from 14 residues. The CDR3 coding sequence is TGTGCCAGCTCACCCTCTCAGGGGGCGACTGAAGCTTTCTTT. Amino acid sequence: CASSPSQGATEAFF. Variable domain in full (rest from reference TRBV18 and TRBJ1-1): NAGVMQNPRHLVRRRGQEARLRCSPMKGHSHVYWYRQLPEEGLKFMVYLQKENIIDESGMPKERFSAEFPKEGPSILRIQQVVRGDSAAYFCASSPSQGATEAFFGQGTRLTVV.

The rearrangement joins TRBV4-3 to TRBJ1-2; 8 bases are shared with TRBD1. The CDR3 spans 14 residues. Trimming at V came to 3 bases and at J to 8 bases, leaving 8 bases not matched to a gene. The germline CDR1 and CDR2 sequences are LGHNA and YSLEER. CDR3 residues: CASSQGQVLGGYTF. CDR3 DNA: TGCGCCAGCAGCCAGGGACAGGTCCTGGGGGGCTACACCTTC.

V is TRBV5-1 and J is TRBJ2-1, with D tentatively TRBD2 (7 bases). This CDR3 spans 15 amino acids. The germline gives CDR1 SGHRS, CDR2 YFSETQ. V was shortened by 7 bases and J by 3 bases, with 17 bases between the two germline ends. CDR3 sequence reads: CASEETGGGYNEQFF. In DNA, the CDR3 is TGCGCCAGCGAAGAAACGGGGGGCGGCTACAATGAGCAGTTCTTC.

The chain employs TRBV19 and TRBJ1-4; no clear D. Trimming pared 3 bases from V and 7 bases from J, leaving 15 bases between. The V gene's germline CDR1 is LNHDA and CDR2 SQIVND (reference sequence). This CDR3 is 15 amino acids long. CDR3 coding DNA: TGTGCCAGTAGTATGGGCAGCCGATGGGTTGAAAAACTGTTTTTT. It is translated as CASSMGSRWVEKLFF.

The table lists this clonotype with many counts. The chain combines TRBV10-1 with TRBJ2-7, with 8 bases aligning to TRBD1. Germline loops: CDR1 WNHNN, CDR2 SYGVQD (reference sequence). The ends lost 0 bases at V and 5 bases at J; junction bases unmatched: 9. The CDR3 spans 16 residues. The CDR3 here is CASSESIGQGRHEQYF. The CDR3 nucleotides are TGCGCCAGCAGTGAGTCCATAGGACAGGGCCGCCACGAGCAGTACTTC.

This clonotype appeared a few times. V gene TRBV29-1 combines with J gene TRBJ1-1; D gene uncertain. The CDR3 loop spans 11 amino acids. Germline V lookup: CDR1 SQVTM, CDR2 ANQGSEA. V shed 4 bases and J shed 1 base, with 4 bases lying between them. The CDR3 DNA is TGCAGCGTTGTCCCGAACACTGAAGCTTTCTTT. It specifies CSVVPNTEAFF.